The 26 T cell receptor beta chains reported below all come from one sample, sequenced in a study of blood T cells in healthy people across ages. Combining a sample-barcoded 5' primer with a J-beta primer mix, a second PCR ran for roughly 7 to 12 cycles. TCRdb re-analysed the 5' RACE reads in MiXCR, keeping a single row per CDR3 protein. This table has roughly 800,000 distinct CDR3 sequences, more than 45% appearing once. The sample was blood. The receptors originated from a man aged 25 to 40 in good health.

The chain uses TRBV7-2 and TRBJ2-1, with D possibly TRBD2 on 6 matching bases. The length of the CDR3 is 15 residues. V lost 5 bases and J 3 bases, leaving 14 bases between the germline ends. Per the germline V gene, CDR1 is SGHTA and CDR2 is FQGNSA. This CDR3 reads CASSGLSGSYNEQFF. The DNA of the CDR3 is TGTGCCAGCAGCGGTCTTAGCGGAAGCTACAATGAGCAGTTCTTC.

The DNA for the CDR3 is TGCAGCGTTGCGGGGACAGGTTCGCGGCAGCCCCAGCATTTT. It codes for CSVAGTGSRQPQHF. The chain uses TRBV29-1 and TRBJ1-5, with 8 bases fitting TRBD1. The V gene's germline CDR1 is SQVTM and CDR2 ANQGSEA. Trimming took 4 bases from V and 7 from J; bases not matched to a gene: 9. The CDR3 length is 14 residues.

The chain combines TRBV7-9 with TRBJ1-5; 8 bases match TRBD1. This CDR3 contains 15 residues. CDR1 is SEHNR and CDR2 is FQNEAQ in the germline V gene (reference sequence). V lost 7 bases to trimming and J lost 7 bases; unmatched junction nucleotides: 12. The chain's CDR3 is CASTSLAGGGQPQHF. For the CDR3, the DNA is TGTGCCAGCACCTCGTTGGCAGGGGGCGGGCAGCCCCAGCATTTT.

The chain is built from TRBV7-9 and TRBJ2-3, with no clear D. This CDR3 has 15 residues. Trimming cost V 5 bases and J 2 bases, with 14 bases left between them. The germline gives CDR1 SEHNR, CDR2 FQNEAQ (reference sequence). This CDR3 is CASSRQTKNTDTQYF. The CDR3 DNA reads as TGTGCCAGCAGCCGACAAACCAAGAACACAGATACGCAGTATTTT.

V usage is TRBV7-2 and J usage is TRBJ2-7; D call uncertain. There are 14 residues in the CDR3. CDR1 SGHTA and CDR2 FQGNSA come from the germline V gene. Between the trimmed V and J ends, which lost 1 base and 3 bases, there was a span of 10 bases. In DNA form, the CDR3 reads TGTGCCAGCAGCTTAGAACATGGGGACTACGAGCAGTACTTC. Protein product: CASSLEHGDYEQYF.

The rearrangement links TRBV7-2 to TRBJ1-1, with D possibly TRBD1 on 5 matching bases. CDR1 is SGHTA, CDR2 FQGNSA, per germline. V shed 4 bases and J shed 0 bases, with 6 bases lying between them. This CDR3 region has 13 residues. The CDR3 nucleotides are TGTGCCAGCAGCTGGGGGATGAACACTGAAGCTTTCTTT. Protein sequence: CASSWGMNTEAFF.

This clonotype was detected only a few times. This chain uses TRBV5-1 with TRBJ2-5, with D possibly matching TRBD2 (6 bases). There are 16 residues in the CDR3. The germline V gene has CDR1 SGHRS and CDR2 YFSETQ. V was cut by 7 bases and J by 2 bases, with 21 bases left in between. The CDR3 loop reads CASSTLSGAVQETQYF. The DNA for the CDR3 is TGCGCCAGCTCGACCCTTTCGGGAGCGGTACAAGAGACCCAGTACTTC.

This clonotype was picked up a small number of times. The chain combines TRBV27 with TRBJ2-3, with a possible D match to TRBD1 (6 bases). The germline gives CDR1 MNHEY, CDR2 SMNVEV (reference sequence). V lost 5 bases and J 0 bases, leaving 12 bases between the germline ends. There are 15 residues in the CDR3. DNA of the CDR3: TGTGCCAGCAGTGCCTACAGGGATAGCACAGATACGCAGTATTTT. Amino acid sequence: CASSAYRDSTDTQYF.

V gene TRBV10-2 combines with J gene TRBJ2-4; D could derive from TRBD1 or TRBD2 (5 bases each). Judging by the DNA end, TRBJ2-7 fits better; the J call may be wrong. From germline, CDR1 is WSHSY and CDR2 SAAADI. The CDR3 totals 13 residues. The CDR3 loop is CASQRGTIYEQYF. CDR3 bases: TGCGCCAGCCAGCGAGGGACCATCTACGAGCAGTACTTC.

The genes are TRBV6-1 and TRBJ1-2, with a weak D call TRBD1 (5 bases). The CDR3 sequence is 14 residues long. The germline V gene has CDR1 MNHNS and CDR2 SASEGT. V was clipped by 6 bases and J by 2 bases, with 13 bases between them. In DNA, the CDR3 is TGTGCCAGCAGCCAGATGTGGGGGAACTATGGCTACACCTTC. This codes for CASSQMWGNYGYTF.

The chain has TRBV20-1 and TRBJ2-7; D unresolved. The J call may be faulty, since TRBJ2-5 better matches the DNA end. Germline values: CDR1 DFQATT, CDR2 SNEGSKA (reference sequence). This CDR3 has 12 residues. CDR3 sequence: CSASLGLETQYF. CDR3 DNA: TGCAGTGCTAGCTTGGGGTTGGAGACCCAGTACTTC.

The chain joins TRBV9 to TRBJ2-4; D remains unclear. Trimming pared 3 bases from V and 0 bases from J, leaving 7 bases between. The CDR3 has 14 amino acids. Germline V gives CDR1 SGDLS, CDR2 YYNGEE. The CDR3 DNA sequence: TGTGCCAGCAGCGCTACCGTAGCCAAAAACATTCAGTACTTC. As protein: CASSATVAKNIQYF.

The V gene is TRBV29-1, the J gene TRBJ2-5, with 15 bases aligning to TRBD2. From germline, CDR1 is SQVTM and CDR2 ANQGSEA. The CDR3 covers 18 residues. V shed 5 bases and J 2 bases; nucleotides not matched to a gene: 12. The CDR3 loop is CSVSGLAGGPQWQETQYF. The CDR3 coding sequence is TGCAGCGTTTCTGGACTAGCGGGGGGGCCGCAGTGGCAAGAGACCCAGTACTTC.

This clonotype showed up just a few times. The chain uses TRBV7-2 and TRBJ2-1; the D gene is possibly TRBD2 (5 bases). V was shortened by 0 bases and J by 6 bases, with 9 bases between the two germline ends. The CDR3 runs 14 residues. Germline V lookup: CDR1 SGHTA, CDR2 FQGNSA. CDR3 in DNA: TGTGCCAGCAGCTTAGCCGGGAAGCTCAATGAGCAGTTCTTC. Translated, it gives CASSLAGKLNEQFF. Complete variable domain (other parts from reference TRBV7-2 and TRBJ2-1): GAGVSQSPSNKVTEKGKDVELRCDPISGHTALYWYRQSLGQGLEFLIYFQGNSAPDKSGLPSDRFSAERTGGSVSTLTIQRTQQEDSAVYLCASSLAGKLNEQFFGPGTRLTVL.

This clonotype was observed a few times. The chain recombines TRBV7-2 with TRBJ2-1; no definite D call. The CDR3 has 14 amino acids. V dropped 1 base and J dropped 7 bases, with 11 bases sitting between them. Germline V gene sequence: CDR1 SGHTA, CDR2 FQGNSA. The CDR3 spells CASSLGIQVNEQFF. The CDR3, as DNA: TGTGCCAGCAGCTTAGGTATCCAGGTGAATGAGCAGTTCTTC.

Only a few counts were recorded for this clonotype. DNA of the CDR3: TGTGCCAGCAGCTTTCAAGCGGAATACGAGCAGTACTTC. It translates to CASSFQAEYEQYF. This chain links TRBV7-2 with TRBJ2-7; D is possibly TRBD2 (5 bases). Germline assignment: CDR1 SGHTA and CDR2 FQGNSA. Trimming removed 3 bases at V and 4 bases at J, with 10 bases between. This CDR3 is built from 13 residues. The whole variable domain, filled in from reference TRBV7-2 and TRBJ2-7, reads GAGVSQSPSNKVTEKGKDVELRCDPISGHTALYWYRQSLGQGLEFLIYFQGNSAPDKSGLPSDRFSAERTGGSVSTLTIQRTQQEDSAVYLCASSFQAEYEQYFGPGTRLTVT.

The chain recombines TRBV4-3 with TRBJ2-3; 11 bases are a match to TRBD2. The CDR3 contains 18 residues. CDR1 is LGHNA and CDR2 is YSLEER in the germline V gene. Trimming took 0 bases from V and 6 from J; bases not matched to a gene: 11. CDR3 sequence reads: CASSQEPSTSGRGDTQYF. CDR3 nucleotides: TGCGCCAGCAGCCAAGAACCCTCCACTAGCGGGAGAGGTGATACGCAGTATTTT.

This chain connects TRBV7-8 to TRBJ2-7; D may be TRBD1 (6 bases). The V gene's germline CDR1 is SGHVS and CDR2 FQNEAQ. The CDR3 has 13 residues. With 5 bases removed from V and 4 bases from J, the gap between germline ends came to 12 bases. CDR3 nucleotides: TGTGCCAGCAGCCCACACAGGGCTTACGAGCAGTACTTC. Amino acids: CASSPHRAYEQYF.

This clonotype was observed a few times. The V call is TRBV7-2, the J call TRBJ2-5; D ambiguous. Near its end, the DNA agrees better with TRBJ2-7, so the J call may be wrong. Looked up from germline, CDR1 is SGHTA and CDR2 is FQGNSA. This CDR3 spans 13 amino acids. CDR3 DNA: TGTGCCAGCAGCTCCCATGGGGTTTACGAGCAGTACTTC. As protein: CASSSHGVYEQYF.

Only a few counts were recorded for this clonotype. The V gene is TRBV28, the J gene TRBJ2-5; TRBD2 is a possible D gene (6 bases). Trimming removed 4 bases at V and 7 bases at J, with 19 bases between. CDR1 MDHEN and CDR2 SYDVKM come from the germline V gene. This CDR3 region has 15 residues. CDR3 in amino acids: CASSSPSGSRRTQYF. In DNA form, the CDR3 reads TGTGCCAGCAGTTCCCCCAGCGGGTCGAGGCGGACCCAGTACTTC. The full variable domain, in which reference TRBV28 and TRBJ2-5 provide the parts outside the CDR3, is DVKVTQSSRYLVKRTGEKVFLECVQDMDHENMFWYRQDPGLGLRLIYFSYDVKMKEKGDIPEGYSVSREKKERFSLILESASTNQTSMYLCASSSPSGSRRTQYFGPGTRLLVL.

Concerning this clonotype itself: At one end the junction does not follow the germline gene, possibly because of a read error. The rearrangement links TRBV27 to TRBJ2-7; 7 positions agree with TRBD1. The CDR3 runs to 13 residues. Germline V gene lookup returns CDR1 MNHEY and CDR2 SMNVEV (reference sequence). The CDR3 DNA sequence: TGTGCCTGCAGTATTCGGACAGGCTACGAGCAGTACTTC. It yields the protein CACSIRTGYEQYF.

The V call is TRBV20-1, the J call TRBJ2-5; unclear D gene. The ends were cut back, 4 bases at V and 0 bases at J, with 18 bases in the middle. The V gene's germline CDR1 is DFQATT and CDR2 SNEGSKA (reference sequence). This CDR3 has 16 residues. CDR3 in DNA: TGCAGTGCTAAGGGCTATCAAGGATCCTACCAAGAGACCCAGTACTTC. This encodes CSAKGYQGSYQETQYF.

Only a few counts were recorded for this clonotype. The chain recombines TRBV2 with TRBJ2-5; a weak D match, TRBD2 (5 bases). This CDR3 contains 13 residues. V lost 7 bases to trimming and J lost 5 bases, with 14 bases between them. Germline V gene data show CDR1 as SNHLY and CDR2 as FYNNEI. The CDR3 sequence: CASKEAGRETQYF. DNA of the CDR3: TGTGCCAGCAAGGAGGCTGGGCGGGAGACCCAGTACTTC. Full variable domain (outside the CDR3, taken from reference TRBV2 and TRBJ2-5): EPEVTQTPSHQVTQMGQEVILRCVPISNHLYFYWYRQILGQKVEFLVSFYNNEISEKSEIFDDQFSVERPDGSNFTLKIRSTKLEDSAMYFCASKEAGRETQYFGPGTRLLVL.

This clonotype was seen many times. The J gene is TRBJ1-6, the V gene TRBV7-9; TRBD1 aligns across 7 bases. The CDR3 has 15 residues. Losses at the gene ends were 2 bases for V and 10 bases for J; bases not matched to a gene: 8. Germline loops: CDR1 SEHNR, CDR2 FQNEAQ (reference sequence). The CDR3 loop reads CASSLRGTGVSPLHF. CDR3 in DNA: TGTGCCAGCAGCTTAAGGGGCACAGGGGTCTCACCCCTCCACTTT.

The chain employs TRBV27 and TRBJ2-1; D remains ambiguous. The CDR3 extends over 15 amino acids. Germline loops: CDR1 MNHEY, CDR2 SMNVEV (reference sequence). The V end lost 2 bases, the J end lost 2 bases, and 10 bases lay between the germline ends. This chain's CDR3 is CASSLGHEPYNEQFF. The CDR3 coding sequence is TGTGCCAGCAGTTTAGGGCACGAGCCCTACAATGAGCAGTTCTTC.

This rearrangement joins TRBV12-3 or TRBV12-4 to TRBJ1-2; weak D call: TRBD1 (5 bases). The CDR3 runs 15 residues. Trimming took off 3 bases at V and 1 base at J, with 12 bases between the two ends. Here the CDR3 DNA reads TGTGCCAGCAGTTTTGGGTTGACAGATAACTATGGCTACACCTTC. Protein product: CASSFGLTDNYGYTF.